Given below is one TCR beta chain in context. This sample was taken from a study of CD8 T cells in Susac syndrome. CDR1 MGHDK and CDR2 SYGVNS come from the germline V gene. The CDR3 extends over 15 amino acids. Trimming cost V 2 bases and J 6 bases, with 13 bases left between them. CD8+ and CD4+ T cells from blood underwent TCR beta sequencing, which was carried out in a high-throughput format. TEMRA cells were FACS-enriched, and CD8+ and CD4+ T cells were isolated negatively. It was with random hexamers that 0.5 to 1 ug RNA was reverse transcribed. With immunoSEQ multiplex PCR, TCR beta CDR3 was amplified across 54 Vbeta and 13 Jbeta. TCRdb recomputed calls from the immunoSEQ multiplex PCR reads with MiXCR, one row per CDR3 protein. The sample shows around 170,000 distinct CDR3 sequences, 90% to 95% of them seen only once.

The receptor was isolated from a human donor with multiple sclerosis. Sequenced input: CD8+ T cells from PBMCs. The chain couples TRBV25-1 to TRBJ2-2, with D perhaps TRBD1 (6 bases). The CDR3 DNA reads as TGTGCCAGCAGTGAAGTGGTCGAGGGGGCCGGGGAGCTGTTTTTT. Its translation: CASSEVVEGAGELFF. Complete variable domain (other parts from reference TRBV25-1 and TRBJ2-2): EADIYQTPRYLVIGTGKKITLECSQTMGHDKMYWYQQDPGMELHLIHYSYGVNSTEKGDLSSESTVSRIRTEHFPLTLESARPSHTSQYLCASSEVVEGAGELFFGEGSRLTVL.